One T cell receptor beta chain is described in this entry. This entry belongs to a study of cytotoxic CD8 clonotypes in ibrutinib-treated CLL. This CDR3 has 14 amino acids. Germline lookup yields CDR1 MDHEN and CDR2 SYDVKM. The V end was cut by 5 bases, the J end by 1 base, with 12 bases between. Sequencing was performed with immunoSEQ multiplex PCR; in TCRdb, only in-frame clones are kept and a portion is missing. Here the sample spans 130,000 or so clones, roughly 83% being singletons. The source is a human donor with chronic lymphocytic leukemia. The specimen was PBMCs, collected after 12 months of ibrutinib treatment. The rearrangement uses TRBV28 and TRBJ2-7, with TRBD1 as a possible D gene (6 bases). The CDR3 reads CASSTGTYSYEQYF. In DNA, the CDR3 is TGTGCCAGCAGTACCGGGACATATTCCTACGAGCAGTACTTC.